Described below is a single T cell receptor beta chain sequence and its context. Antigen unknown. The V gene's germline CDR1 is SNHLY and CDR2 FYNNEI. This CDR3 has 15 amino acids. J gave up 0 bases and V 5 bases, and 3 bases lay outside the gene matches. TCRbeta library preparation incorporated unique molecular identifiers. Each CDR3 protein is one row after TCRdb ran MiXCR on the PCR reads. This sample has about 470,000 distinct CDR3 sequences, with 43% found just once. The data are from a study of T-cell reconstitution after alpha-beta-depleted transplantation in children. Study-wide results and limits: One year post-transplant, T-cell counts and diversity were largely derived from T cells produced anew. Expanded graft clones, several hundred of them, were reportedly the source of alpha-beta T cells about two months after transplant.

This clonotype originated in a girl aged 2 to 10 with aplastic anemia, due to receive a stem cell transplant. The chain carries TRBV2 and TRBJ2-3; 9 bases match TRBD2. The specimen comprised PBMCs, sampled before TCRalphabeta/CD19-depleted stem cell transplant. The DNA of the CDR3 is TGTGCCAGCAGTAGCGGGAGGATAAGCACAGATACGCAGTATTTT. Protein sequence: CASSSGRISTDTQYF.